One sample yielded the 17 T cell receptor beta chains listed below, sequenced in a study of technical replicates of blood from a handful of donors. Some clones are missing from TCRdb's copy, which holds only in-frame ones; the method was immunoSEQ multiplex PCR. This table holds about 11,000 clones, 90% to 95% found once. Source material: PBMCs. All receptors derive from a human donor in good health.

This chain connects TRBV29-1 to TRBJ2-1; TRBD2 is a possible D gene (5 bases). Trimming removed 4 bases from V and 7 bases from J, with 17 bases in between. The CDR3 is made up of 14 amino acids. Germline-derived CDR1 and CDR2 are SQVTM and ANQGSEA. CDR3: CSVAQIGPGNEQFF. The CDR3 region has the DNA TGCAGCGTTGCCCAAATCGGTCCGGGAAATGAGCAGTTCTTC.

This sequence joins TRBV10-3 and TRBJ1-2; no reliable D call. There are 14 residues in the CDR3. V dropped 4 bases and J dropped 3 bases, with 12 bases sitting between them. Germline assignment: CDR1 ENHRY and CDR2 SYGVKD. The CDR3 is CAISASLIDYGYTF. CDR3 sequence (DNA): TGTGCCATCAGTGCGTCTTTGATAGACTATGGCTACACCTTC.

V gene TRBV20-1 combines with J gene TRBJ2-1; the D is unclear. This CDR3 has 11 residues. V shed 4 bases and J shed 8 bases, with 9 bases lying between them. Germline V gives CDR1 DFQATT, CDR2 SNEGSKA (reference sequence). The CDR3 loop is CSAIPPDEQFF. The CDR3 DNA sequence: TGCAGTGCTATCCCCCCAGATGAGCAGTTCTTC.

This clone was counted a single time. This rearrangement joins TRBV7-9 to TRBJ2-2; TRBD1 is a possible D gene (6 bases). CDR3 length equals 17 residues. Germline V gene sequence: CDR1 SEHNR, CDR2 FQNEAQ (reference sequence). V dropped 5 bases and J dropped 0 bases, with 16 bases sitting between them. In DNA form, the CDR3 reads TGTGCCAGCAGCCCTCATTTCGGGACAACGAACACCGGGGAGCTGTTTTTT. It yields the protein CASSPHFGTTNTGELFF.

The CDR3 coding sequence is TGTGCCTGGAGTGTACAAATGGGACAGGGTAATCAGCCCCAGCATTTT. Translated: CAWSVQMGQGNQPQHF. V gene TRBV30 combines with J gene TRBJ1-5, with 9 bases that match TRBD1. The CDR3 extends over 16 amino acids. The V gene's germline CDR1 is GTSNPN and CDR2 SVGIG (reference sequence). The V and J ends lost 0 bases and 4 bases, in that order; junction bases with no gene match: 7.

The V gene is TRBV4-1, the J gene TRBJ2-1, with a possible D match to TRBD2 (5 bases). In germline, CDR1 is MGHRA, CDR2 YSYEKL. The CDR3 is 18 amino acids. The ends were cut back, 0 bases at V and 2 bases at J, with 17 bases in the middle. CDR3 DNA: TGCGCCAGCAGCCAAGATGCCACCCGGGGTACGGCCTACAATGAGCAGTTCTTC. Amino acids: CASSQDATRGTAYNEQFF.

This chain links TRBV5-1 with TRBJ2-1; 9 bases map to TRBD2. This CDR3 is built from 16 residues. Trimming at V came to 3 bases and at J to 9 bases, leaving 13 bases not matched to a gene. Germline-derived CDR1 and CDR2 are SGHRS and YFSETQ. This CDR3 reads CASSSSGAGGPGEQFF. As DNA, the CDR3 is TGCGCCAGCAGCTCCTCGGGCGCGGGAGGGCCGGGTGAGCAGTTCTTC.

This chain joins TRBV19 and TRBJ1-5; a weak D match, TRBD1 (5 bases). CDR1 LNHDA and CDR2 SQIVND come from the germline V gene (reference sequence). CDR3 length equals 14 residues. Trimming pared 5 bases from V and 2 bases from J, leaving 10 bases between. CDR3 bases: TGTGCCAGTAGTCACCAAGGGGGCAATCAGCCCCAGCATTTT. Encoded protein: CASSHQGGNQPQHF. The full variable domain, with the rest looked up from reference TRBV19 and TRBJ1-5, is DGGITQSPKYLFRKEGQNVTLSCEQNLNHDAMYWYRQDPGQGLRLIYYSQIVNDFQKGDIAEGYSVSREKKESFPLTVTSAQKNPTAFYLCASSHQGGNQPQHFGDGTRLSIL.

The V and J genes are TRBV25-1 and TRBJ2-7, with 11 positions matching TRBD2. The CDR3 sequence is 15 residues long. Germline V gene lookup returns CDR1 MGHDK and CDR2 SYGVNS. Trimming took 2 bases from V and 7 from J; bases not matched to a gene: 7. The CDR3 bases are TGTGCCAGCAGTGAAGAGACTAGCGGGAATCGGGAGCAGTACTTC. Translated, it gives CASSEETSGNREQYF.

This chain links TRBV29-1 with TRBJ2-1, with 7 nucleotides matching TRBD2. CDR1 and CDR2 (germline): SQVTM, ANQGSEA. After removal of 6 bases from V and 3 bases from J, the junction contained 5 bases not matched to a gene. This CDR3 region has 13 residues. Written as DNA, the CDR3 is TGCAGCGTACCGGGACTAAACTACAATGAGCAGTTCTTC. It encodes CSVPGLNYNEQFF.

The chain joins TRBV2 to TRBJ2-7, with a tentative D call TRBD2 (6 bases). There are 12 residues in the CDR3. V shed 6 bases and J shed 7 bases, with 13 bases lying between them. Per the germline V gene, CDR1 is SNHLY and CDR2 is FYNNEI. The CDR3 nucleotides are TGTGCCAGCAGCGTAGTGGCGGGAGAGCAGTACTTC. As protein: CASSVVAGEQYF.

Here the CDR3 reads CASSGLAGGYNEQFF. The CDR3 coding sequence is TGTGCCAGCAGCGGACTAGCGGGGGGATACAATGAGCAGTTCTTC. V usage is TRBV2 and J usage is TRBJ2-1; 14 nucleotides agree with TRBD2. Germline V CDR1 and CDR2: SNHLY, FYNNEI. The length of the CDR3 is 15 residues. Losses at the gene ends were 6 bases for V and 4 bases for J; bases not matched to a gene: 2. Supplemented by reference TRBV2 and TRBJ2-1, the full variable domain reads EPEVTQTPSHQVTQMGQEVILRCVPISNHLYFYWYRQILGQKVEFLVSFYNNEISEKSEIFDDQFSVERPDGSNFTLKIRSTKLEDSAMYFCASSGLAGGYNEQFFGPGTRLTVL.

This clone was picked up a small number of times. The rearrangement joins TRBV11-1 to TRBJ2-5; D possibly corresponds to TRBD1 (5 bases). Germline V gene lookup returns CDR1 SGHAT and CDR2 FQDESV (reference sequence). CDR3 size: 15 residues. The V end was cut by 5 bases, the J end by 1 base, with 14 bases between. CDR3 bases: TGTGCCAGCAGCCCGCCCGAGACAGCCCAAGAGACCCAGTACTTC. Translating it yields CASSPPETAQETQYF.

V and J are TRBV7-2 and TRBJ1-2; 11 bases match TRBD1. V shed 4 bases and J 6 bases; nucleotides not matched to a gene: 7. Germline lookup yields CDR1 SGHTA and CDR2 FQGNSA. The CDR3 spans 15 residues. The DNA for the CDR3 is TGTGCCAGCAGCTCAAGGACAGGGGGCCTTGATGGCTACACCTTC. Encoded protein: CASSSRTGGLDGYTF.

The J gene is TRBJ1-2, the V gene TRBV25-1; D may be TRBD1 (5 bases). Germline lookup yields CDR1 MGHDK and CDR2 SYGVNS. Trimming took 2 bases from V and 4 from J, leaving 17 bases between them. The CDR3 spans 16 residues. CDR3 sequence reads: CASSEPGGGLSYGYTF. Here the CDR3 DNA reads TGTGCCAGCAGTGAACCCGGGGGGGGGTTATCCTATGGCTACACCTTC.

Here the CDR3 DNA reads TGTGCCAGCAGAACCCTGGAGGGCTGGCGGGAAGCTTTCTTT. It translates to CASRTLEGWREAFF. The chain links TRBV6-5 to TRBJ1-1; D is uncertain. Between the trimmed V and J ends, which lost 6 bases and 8 bases, there was a span of 19 bases. CDR1 is MNHEY and CDR2 is SVGAGI in the germline V gene. CDR3 length: 14 residues.

V usage is TRBV5-1 and J usage is TRBJ2-7; 8 positions agree with TRBD2. V trimming: 3 bases; J trimming: 3 bases; junction bases outside the gene matches: 11. In germline, CDR1 is SGHRS, CDR2 YFSETQ. This CDR3 has 16 residues. CDR3 coding DNA: TGCGCCAGCAGCTCCCCCTTCACTAGCGGACTCTACGAGCAGTACTTC. Encoded protein: CASSSPFTSGLYEQYF.